This T cell receptor beta chain was sequenced for a study of T cell responses to AZD1222 COVID-19 vaccine. Study results and limitations: Spike-specific TCR breadth and depth were elevated following two AZD1222 doses. Only a handful of individuals given AZD1222 were seropositive at baseline. Unmutated regions of variants are reportedly targeted by nearly half of spike-specific TCRs.

On this clone: As yet, its antigen is unknown.

The CDR3 length is 12 residues. Germline V gene sequence: CDR1 SQVTM, CDR2 ANQGSEA. After removal of 7 bases from V and 9 bases from J, the junction contained 5 bases not matched to a gene. The assay was immunoSEQ multiplex PCR, and TCRdb's table has in-frame clones only and misses some. In the table there are around 150,000 clones, approximately 85% of which are singletons. The sequencing used peripheral blood, collected 28 days after the second dose of the MenACWY control vaccine. The origin of this receptor is an adult who received the MenACWY meningococcal vaccine as a control. The J gene is TRBJ2-1, the V gene TRBV29-1, with 11 bases fitting TRBD2. DNA of the CDR3: TGCAGCGGAGCTAGCGGGAGGCCTGAGCAGTTCTTC. Its protein product is CSGASGRPEQFF.